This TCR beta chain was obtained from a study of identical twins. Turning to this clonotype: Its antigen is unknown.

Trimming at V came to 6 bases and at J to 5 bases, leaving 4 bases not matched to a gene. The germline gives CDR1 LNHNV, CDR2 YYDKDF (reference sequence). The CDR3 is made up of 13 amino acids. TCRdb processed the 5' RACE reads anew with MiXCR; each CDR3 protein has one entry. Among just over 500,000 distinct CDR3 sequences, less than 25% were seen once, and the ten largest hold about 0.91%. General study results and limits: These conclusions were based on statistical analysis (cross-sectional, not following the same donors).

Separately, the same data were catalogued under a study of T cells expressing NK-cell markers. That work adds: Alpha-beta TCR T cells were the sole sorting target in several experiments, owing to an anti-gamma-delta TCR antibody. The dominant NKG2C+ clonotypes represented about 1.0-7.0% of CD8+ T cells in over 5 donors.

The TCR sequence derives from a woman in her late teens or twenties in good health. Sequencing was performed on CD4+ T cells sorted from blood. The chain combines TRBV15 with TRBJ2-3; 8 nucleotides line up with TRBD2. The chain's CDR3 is CATRGLGRDTQYF. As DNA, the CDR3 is TGTGCCACCAGGGGACTAGGACGAGATACGCAGTATTTT.